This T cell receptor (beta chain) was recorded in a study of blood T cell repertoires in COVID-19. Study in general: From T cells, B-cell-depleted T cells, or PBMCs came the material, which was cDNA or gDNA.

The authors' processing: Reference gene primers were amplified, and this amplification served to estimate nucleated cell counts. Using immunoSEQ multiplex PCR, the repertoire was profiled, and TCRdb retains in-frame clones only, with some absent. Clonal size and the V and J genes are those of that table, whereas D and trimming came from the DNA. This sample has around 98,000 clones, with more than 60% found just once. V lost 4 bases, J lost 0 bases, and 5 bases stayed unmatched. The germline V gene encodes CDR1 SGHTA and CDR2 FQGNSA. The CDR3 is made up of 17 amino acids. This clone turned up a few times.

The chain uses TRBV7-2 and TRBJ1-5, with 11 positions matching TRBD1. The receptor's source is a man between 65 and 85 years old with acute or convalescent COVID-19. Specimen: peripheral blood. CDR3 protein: CASSSGTGGYSNQPQHF. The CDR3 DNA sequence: TGTGCCAGCAGCTCCGGGACAGGGGGGTATAGCAATCAGCCCCAGCATTTT.